This T cell receptor (beta chain) is drawn from a study of blood T cells in healthy people across ages. Study results and limitations: Diversity estimated from one million T cells was considered an underestimate.

The table lists this clonotype with a few counts. Antigen specificity is unknown. Germline V gives CDR1 SGHAT, CDR2 FQNNGV. The ends were cut back, 4 bases at V and 4 bases at J, with 18 bases in the middle. This CDR3 region has 16 residues. A second PCR, run for roughly 7 to 11 cycles, used a sample-barcoded 5' primer plus a J-beta primer mix. TCRdb called the 5' RACE reads again in MiXCR, with one record for every CDR3 protein. The sample includes some 930,000 distinct CDR3 sequences, about 27% of them seen just once. The sample was also reused in another study, on T cells of mothers and their children. That paper adds: Samples were obtained from a few healthy Caucasian mothers and their six children.

This receptor was identified in a woman in her thirties or forties in good health. The chain recombines TRBV11-2 with TRBJ2-3; D may be TRBD1 or TRBD2 (5 bases each). Sequencing used blood. In nucleotides, the CDR3 is TGTGCCAGCAGCTCCACCCATTCATTGGGGGCAGATACGCAGTATTTT. This gives the protein CASSSTHSLGADTQYF.